One sample yielded the 22 T cell receptor beta chains listed below, sequenced in a study of T cell changes during pregnancy in multiple sclerosis. Only in-frame clones appear in the TCRdb table, and some are missing; sequencing was by immunoSEQ multiplex PCR. Among 40,000 to 60,000 clones listed, over 90% were seen once. Sequencing used CD8+ T cells from peripheral blood mononuclear cells, obtained in the first trimester of pregnancy. Receptor source: a female donor with multiple sclerosis, enrolled in a pregnancy study.

The V gene is TRBV28, the J gene TRBJ2-1, with 8 nucleotides matching TRBD2. The germline gives CDR1 MDHEN, CDR2 SYDVKM. V trimming: 4 bases; J trimming: 2 bases; junction bases outside the gene matches: 13. The CDR3 is made up of 18 amino acids. CDR3 DNA: TGTGCCAGCAGTTCGACCGCCCAAACTAGCGGACCCTACAATGAGCAGTTCTTC. Translating gives CASSSTAQTSGPYNEQFF.

This rearrangement joins TRBV29-1 to TRBJ2-2, with D possibly being TRBD1 (6 bases). Germline loops: CDR1 SQVTM, CDR2 ANQGSEA. This CDR3 has 13 residues. V dropped 6 bases and J dropped 2 bases, with 10 bases sitting between them. The CDR3 coding sequence is TGCAGCGTCGGGACATTTAACACCGGGGAGCTGTTTTTT. Translating gives CSVGTFNTGELFF.

The gene calls are TRBV7-9 and TRBJ2-5; 8 bases match TRBD1. The J segment lost 1 base and the V segment lost 3 bases, leaving 7 bases of the junction unmatched. The germline V gene encodes CDR1 SEHNR and CDR2 FQNEAQ (reference sequence). CDR3 length: 16 amino acids. The CDR3 DNA reads TGTGCCAGCAGCTTGGTGGGAGGACAGGGCCAAGAGACCCAGTACTTC. Protein: CASSLVGGQGQETQYF.

The chain carries TRBV19 and TRBJ1-1, with D tentatively TRBD1 (5 bases). Germline V CDR1 and CDR2: LNHDA, SQIVND (reference sequence). This CDR3 has 14 residues. With 3 bases removed from V and 3 bases from J, the gap between germline ends came to 11 bases. The DNA for the CDR3 is TGTGCCAGTAGTATCGGGGGAACATACACTGAAGCTTTCTTT. Encoded protein: CASSIGGTYTEAFF.

V gene TRBV7-8 combines with J gene TRBJ2-2, with 9 bases identical to TRBD2. Unmatched junction bases numbered 5, after V lost 5 bases and J lost 1 base. The CDR3 loop spans 16 amino acids. The germline V gene has CDR1 SGHVS and CDR2 FQNEAQ. The DNA of the CDR3 is TGTGCCAGCAGCCCGACTAGCGGAAAGAACACCGGGGAGCTGTTTTTT. This sequence encodes CASSPTSGKNTGELFF.

V gene TRBV5-5 combines with J gene TRBJ2-5; a possible D gene is TRBD1 (5 bases). The CDR3 contains 16 residues. Germline V gives CDR1 SGHKS, CDR2 YYEKEE (reference sequence). The V and J ends lost 0 bases and 5 bases respectively, with 17 bases between them. The DNA of the CDR3 is TGTGCCAGCAGCTTGGGCGCTCAGGGAAGTTCGGAGACCCAGTACTTC. This codes for CASSLGAQGSSETQYF.

This sequence joins TRBV5-1 and TRBJ2-1, with TRBD2 matching 12 bases. Trimming cost V 3 bases and J 0 bases; bases outside gene matches: 7. The germline V gene encodes CDR1 SGHRS and CDR2 YFSETQ. This CDR3 contains 18 residues. The CDR3 DNA reads as TGCGCCAGCAGCTCACGTAAGACTAGCGGGAGCTCCTACAATGAGCAGTTCTTC. Translated, it gives CASSSRKTSGSSYNEQFF.

The chain employs TRBV7-6 and TRBJ2-1, with TRBD2 matching over 7 bases. Germline CDR1 SGHVS, CDR2 FNYEAQ. This CDR3 spans 15 amino acids. Trimming cost V 2 bases and J 5 bases; bases outside gene matches: 6. The CDR3 sequence: CASSLYGRKDNEQFF. CDR3 coding DNA: TGTGCCAGCAGCTTATACGGGAGGAAAGACAATGAGCAGTTCTTC.

This clone was found once. CDR3 region: CASTSGGANTGELFF. CDR3 sequence (DNA): TGTGCCTCAACTAGCGGGGGAGCGAACACCGGGGAGCTGTTTTTT. The genes are TRBV6-5 and TRBJ2-2; 11 bases are shared with TRBD2. Germline-derived CDR1 and CDR2 are MNHEY and SVGAGI. V was pared by 11 bases and J by 0 bases, with 5 bases of the junction left unmatched. CDR3 length: 15 residues.

This clone was seen once. This chain joins TRBV19 and TRBJ1-5, with 7 positions matching TRBD1. CDR1 is LNHDA, CDR2 SQIVND, per germline (reference sequence). Trimming took 4 bases from V and 2 from J; bases not matched to a gene: 11. CDR3 length equals 17 residues. The CDR3 protein is CASSNGQGVPGNQPQHF. The CDR3 nucleotides read TGTGCCAGTAGTAACGGGCAGGGGGTCCCTGGCAATCAGCCCCAGCATTTT.

V and J are TRBV4-3 and TRBJ2-1, with 8 bases that match TRBD1. CDR3 length equals 18 residues. Trimming at V came to 1 base and at J to 6 bases, leaving 14 bases not matched to a gene. Per the germline V gene, CDR1 is LGHNA and CDR2 is YSLEER. CDR3 DNA: TGCGCCAGCAGCCAAGCTTCACTTTCCCGGACAGGGCGCAATGAGCAGTTCTTC. This codes for CASSQASLSRTGRNEQFF.

The chain combines TRBV5-8 with TRBJ2-1; the D gene is possibly TRBD1 (5 bases). The V gene's germline CDR1 is SGHTS and CDR2 YDEGEE. The CDR3 totals 15 residues. V was cut by 0 bases and J by 1 base, with 8 bases left in between. The CDR3 nucleotides are TGTGCCAGCAGCTTGGACCAGGGATCCTACAATGAGCAGTTCTTC. This sequence encodes CASSLDQGSYNEQFF.

This sequence joins TRBV7-2 and TRBJ2-2, with D perhaps TRBD1 (6 bases). Germline V gives CDR1 SGHTA, CDR2 FQGNSA. CDR3 length: 19 residues. V lost 1 base and J 2 bases, leaving 20 bases between the germline ends. CDR3 in amino acids: CASSLGRDIWITNTGELFF. CDR3 sequence (DNA): TGTGCCAGCAGCTTAGGCCGGGACATTTGGATAACTAACACCGGGGAGCTGTTTTTT.

The CDR3 region has the DNA TGTGCCTGGAGTGTAGTCTCTGGGGCGTACACTGAAGCTTTCTTT. Its protein is CAWSVVSGAYTEAFF. The J gene is TRBJ1-1, the V gene TRBV30; a possible D gene is TRBD1 (5 bases). The CDR3 has 15 amino acids. The germline V gene has CDR1 GTSNPN and CDR2 SVGIG (reference sequence). Trimming stripped 0 bases from V and 3 bases from J, with 14 bases between.

The chain employs TRBV11-2 and TRBJ2-7; tentatively, D is TRBD2 (6 bases). Trimming took 0 bases from V and 0 from J, leaving 12 bases between them. Per the germline V gene, CDR1 is SGHAT and CDR2 is FQNNGV. The CDR3 is made up of 16 amino acids. Written as DNA, the CDR3 is TGTGCCAGCAGCTTAGATGGGACTTTTAGCTCCTACGAGCAGTACTTC. The encoded protein is CASSLDGTFSSYEQYF.

The chain uses TRBV19 and TRBJ2-2; D might be TRBD2 (6 bases). CDR3 length: 17 amino acids. In germline, CDR1 is LNHDA, CDR2 SQIVND (reference sequence). Trimming left V 1 base short and J 2 bases short, with 14 bases between. CDR3 nucleotide sequence: TGTGCCAGTAGTATAGGAGGGCCTAGCGATAACACCGGGGAGCTGTTTTTT. This sequence encodes CASSIGGPSDNTGELFF.

J is TRBJ2-7 and V is TRBV4-1; tentative D call: TRBD2 (6 bases). This CDR3 spans 15 amino acids. The germline V gene encodes CDR1 MGHRA and CDR2 YSYEKL. The V end lost 3 bases, the J end lost 2 bases, and 14 bases lay between the germline ends. CDR3 DNA sequence: TGCGCCAGCAGCCATGGGACGGGACTTGCCTACGAGCAGTACTTC. Amino acids: CASSHGTGLAYEQYF.

This sequence joins TRBV7-8 and TRBJ2-2; 7 positions match TRBD1. The V gene end was trimmed by 4 bases and the J gene end by 7 bases; junction bases not matched to a gene: 15. CDR3 length: 17 amino acids. Germline lookup yields CDR1 SGHVS and CDR2 FQNEAQ. CDR3 in amino acids: CASSSPRVAGGVGELFF. CDR3 sequence (DNA): TGTGCCAGCAGCTCACCCAGGGTGGCAGGGGGTGTCGGGGAGCTGTTTTTT.

This clone occurred once. This chain uses TRBV19 with TRBJ2-7; no reliable D call. Germline-derived CDR1 and CDR2 are LNHDA and SQIVND (reference sequence). The V end lost 3 bases, the J end lost 6 bases, and 12 bases lay between the germline ends. The CDR3 sequence is 13 residues long. CDR3 residues: CASSIAGPSEQYF. The CDR3 region has the DNA TGTGCCAGTAGTATTGCAGGCCCAAGCGAGCAGTACTTC.

This chain uses TRBV28 with TRBJ2-7, with 8 bases identical to TRBD1. The J segment lost 2 bases and the V segment lost 6 bases, leaving 9 bases of the junction unmatched. CDR1 is MDHEN, CDR2 SYDVKM, per germline. The CDR3 is 15 residues long. CDR3 sequence: CASRPDRGGTYEQYF. CDR3 DNA: TGTGCCAGCAGACCTGACAGGGGAGGCACCTACGAGCAGTACTTC.

The CDR3: CASSFGRRDRVNGYTF. DNA for the CDR3: TGTGCCAGCAGTTTCGGTCGGCGGGACAGGGTGAATGGCTACACCTTC. The chain recombines TRBV27 with TRBJ1-2, with TRBD1 matching over 9 bases. The CDR3 is 16 residues long. Germline CDR1 and CDR2: MNHEY and SMNVEV (reference sequence). V trimming: 3 bases; J trimming: 6 bases; junction bases outside the gene matches: 11.

The chain couples TRBV13 to TRBJ2-7; 10 bases match TRBD2. Per germline, CDR1 PRHDT and CDR2 FYEKMQ (reference sequence). The V gene end was trimmed by 4 bases and the J gene end by 4 bases; junction bases not matched to a gene: 10. This CDR3 is built from 16 residues. CDR3 sequence (DNA): TGTGCCAGCAGCTCTAGGACTAGCGGAATAAATTACGAGCAGTACTTC. Residues: CASSSRTSGINYEQYF. The complete variable domain, with remaining parts taken from reference TRBV13 and TRBJ2-7, reads AAGVIQSPRHLIKEKRETATLKCYPIPRHDTVYWYQQGPGQDPQFLISFYEKMQSDKGSIPDRFSAQQFSDYHSELNMSSLELGDSALYFCASSSRTSGINYEQYFGPGTRLTVT.